These T cell receptor beta chains were read from a single sample in a study of cytomegalovirus exposure and HLA in healthy donors. TCRdb's table, derived via immunoSEQ multiplex PCR, lists solely in-frame clones and lacks some. The repertoire holds over 85,000 clones, with approximately 93% as singletons. Sequencing was performed on PBMCs. Every receptor here comes from a woman under 40 in good health and CMV-seropositive. Both conserved end residues are part of each CDR3. The D gene is left open where the match is weak. Rows give clone size only sometimes, using once, few, many, or a class for an expanded clone.

.	.	TRBJ2-7	TRBV5-5	CASSFTAAYEQYF	TGTGCCAGCAGCTTTACGGCAGCGTACGAGCAGTACTTC
.	.	TRBJ1-1	TRBV7-2	CASSQMAVNTEAFF	TGTGCCAGCAGCCAGATGGCAGTGAACACTGAAGCTTTCTTT
.	.	TRBJ2-7	TRBV6-5	CASSSSGLNEQYF	TGTGCCAGCTCCTCTTCGGGACTCAACGAGCAGTACTTC
TRBD2	once	TRBJ2-1	TRBV7-3	CASSPGTSGYNEQFF	TGTGCCAGCAGCCCCGGGACTAGCGGGTACAATGAGCAGTTCTTC
.	.	TRBJ1-3	TRBV2	CASSGQSSGNTIYF	TGTGCCAGCAGTGGACAGTCCTCTGGAAACACCATATATTTT
TRBD2	.	TRBJ2-7	TRBV19	CASSFLPRRTSGSFYEQYF	TGTGCCAGTAGTTTCCTCCCTCGGCGGACTAGCGGGAGTTTCTACGAGCAGTACTTC
TRBD1	.	TRBJ1-2	TRBV2	CASSDRDRGYTF	TGTGCCAGCAGTGACCGGGACAGGGGCTACACCTTC
TRBD2	.	TRBJ2-7	TRBV6-5	CASSFIAGTYEQYF	TGTGCCAGCAGTTTCATAGCGGGGACCTACGAGCAGTACTTC
TRBD1	.	TRBJ1-4	TRBV5-1	CASSAGQGISNEKLFF	TGCGCCAGCAGCGCGGGACAGGGGATTTCCAATGAAAAACTGTTTTTT
.	.	TRBJ2-7	TRBV5-1	CASSLEMGHSYEQYF	TGCGCCAGCAGCTTGGAGATGGGACATTCCTACGAGCAGTACTTC
TRBD1	.	TRBJ2-7	TRBV5-6	CASSLSTGVDEQYF	TGTGCCAGCAGCTTATCGACAGGGGTTGACGAGCAGTACTTC
TRBD1	.	TRBJ2-5	TRBV19	CASSLGQGLETQYF	TGTGCCAGTAGCCTCGGACAGGGCTTAGAGACCCAGTACTTC
.	.	TRBJ2-4	TRBV28	CASSPQGFGKNIQYF	TGTGCCAGCAGCCCTCAGGGGTTTGGCAAAAACATTCAGTACTTC
TRBD2	.	TRBJ2-3	TRBV14	CASSSRSGGPDTQYF	TGTGCCAGCAGCTCCCGTAGCGGGGGTCCAGATACGCAGTATTTT
TRBD1	.	TRBJ2-7	TRBV25-1	CASSKTGVYEQYF	TGTGCCAGCTCGAAGACAGGGGTTTACGAGCAGTACTTC
TRBD2	.	TRBJ2-2	TRBV5-4	CASSLVRGRSGELFF	TGTGCCAGCAGCTTGGTGCGGGGGAGGAGCGGGGAGCTGTTTTTT
TRBD1	.	TRBJ2-4	TRBV5-8	CASSFRGQNIQYF	TGTGCCAGCAGCTTCAGGGGGCAAAACATTCAGTACTTC
.	.	TRBJ1-4	TRBV19	CASSINARNEKLFF	TGTGCCAGTAGTATAAACGCGAGGAATGAAAAACTGTTTTTT
.	.	TRBJ2-6	TRBV4-2	CASSQESGPNSGANVLTF	TGTGCCAGCAGCCAAGAAAGCGGCCCTAACTCTGGGGCCAACGTCCTGACTTTC